Below are 15 T cell receptor beta chains sequenced from a single sample in a study of T cells after yellow fever vaccination. TCRdb called the 5' RACE reads again in MiXCR, with one record for every CDR3 protein. The sample contains about 300,000 distinct CDR3 sequences, 3% to 4.5% of which appear only once. This material consisted of PBMCs, taken 5 days after the yellow fever booster vaccination. Receptors were obtained from a man between 18 and 29 years old who received the YFV17D yellow fever vaccine.

In this sample, this clonotype turned up a few times. The rearrangement uses TRBV20-1 and TRBJ1-5, with D possibly matching TRBD1 (5 bases). Germline CDR1 is DFQATT and CDR2 is SNEGSKA (reference sequence). The V end lost 4 bases, the J end lost 6 bases, and 10 bases lay between the germline ends. The CDR3 extends over 12 amino acids. This chain's CDR3 is CSANYQGQPQHF. The CDR3 DNA sequence: TGCAGTGCTAATTATCAGGGTCAGCCCCAGCATTTT.

The chain links TRBV20-1 to TRBJ1-2; perhaps TRBD1 as D (5 bases). This CDR3 is 17 amino acids long. Per the germline V gene, CDR1 is DFQATT and CDR2 is SNEGSKA (reference sequence). With 5 bases removed from V and 10 bases from J, the gap between germline ends came to 32 bases. CDR3: CSAPPQSWSRLTGAYTF. In DNA, the CDR3 is TGCAGTGCTCCCCCCCAGAGTTGGAGCCGCCTCACCGGGGCCTACACCTTC.

This clonotype was counted between two and nine times. The J gene is TRBJ1-2, the V gene TRBV29-1, with D uncertain. CDR3 length equals 13 residues. V lost 4 bases, J lost 0 bases, and 9 bases lay in between. From germline, CDR1 is SQVTM and CDR2 ANQGSEA. In nucleotides, the CDR3 is TGCAGCGTTGGAGGCAGAGCTAACTATGGCTACACCTTC. This gives the protein CSVGGRANYGYTF.

Ten or more counts support this clonotype. The chain couples TRBV9 to TRBJ2-3; D not certain. The CDR3 extends over 11 amino acids. Germline CDR1 and CDR2: SGDLS and YYNGEE. The V gene lost 8 bases and the J gene lost 6 bases, with 10 bases spanning the gap. CDR3 DNA sequence: TGTGCCAGTGCCCAGACGGATACGCAGTATTTT. Amino acid sequence: CASAQTDTQYF.

This clonotype has ten or more counts. The chain combines TRBV5-6 with TRBJ2-3, with 9 nucleotides matching TRBD1. The length of the CDR3 is 15 residues. The germline V gene encodes CDR1 SGHDT and CDR2 YYEEEE. With 4 bases clipped from V and 4 bases from J, the junction kept 7 bases outside the gene matches. CDR3 loop: CASSLQGAPADTQYF. In DNA, the CDR3 is TGTGCCAGCAGCCTACAGGGGGCGCCGGCAGATACGCAGTATTTT.

The V call is TRBV29-1, the J call TRBJ2-1; D perhaps matches TRBD2 (5 bases). Germline V lookup: CDR1 SQVTM, CDR2 ANQGSEA. The CDR3 is 12 amino acids. V was trimmed by 3 bases and J by 4 bases, leaving 7 bases between them. This chain's CDR3 is CSVEAGYNEQFF. The DNA of the CDR3 is TGCAGCGTTGAGGCGGGTTACAATGAGCAGTTCTTC.

The J gene is TRBJ1-1, the V gene TRBV20-1; a possible D gene is TRBD1 (6 bases). CDR1 DFQATT and CDR2 SNEGSKA come from the germline V gene (reference sequence). Trimming took off 3 bases at V and 11 bases at J, with 16 bases between the two ends. This CDR3 comprises 12 residues. The CDR3 is CSASGGASLAFF. The CDR3 DNA follows: TGCAGTGCTAGTGGGGGGGCGAGTCTGGCTTTCTTT.

This clonotype occurred a few times. This rearrangement joins TRBV12-3 or TRBV12-4 to TRBJ1-1; D is ambiguous. The CDR3 covers 15 residues. V was clipped by 4 bases and J by 1 base, with 13 bases between them. The CDR3 spells CASSSDDTANTEAFF. For the CDR3, the DNA is TGTGCCAGCAGTTCTGATGATACGGCGAACACTGAAGCTTTCTTT.

Only a few counts were recorded for this clonotype. The V and J genes are TRBV25-1 and TRBJ1-2; no firm D call. Trimming took 2 bases from V and 8 from J, leaving 15 bases between them. The CDR3 runs 14 residues. Germline-derived CDR1 and CDR2 are MGHDK and SYGVNS. The CDR3 reads CASSEEGQPRGYTF. The CDR3 bases are TGTGCCAGCAGTGAAGAGGGTCAGCCGCGGGGCTACACCTTC.

This clonotype was seen more than once but under ten times. This sequence joins TRBV12-3 or TRBV12-4 and TRBJ2-2, with TRBD2 identical over 7 bases. The CDR3 is 17 residues long. Germline trimming cut 5 bases from V and 4 bases from J; bases unmatched to any gene: 13. This chain's CDR3 is CASSLNHGGGPTGELFF. The CDR3 DNA is TGTGCCAGCAGTCTCAATCATGGGGGGGGACCCACCGGGGAGCTGTTTTTT.

This clonotype has at least ten counts. CDR3: CASSPEGTTLEQYF. The CDR3 region has the DNA TGCGCCAGCAGCCCGGAGGGGACAACCTTGGAGCAGTACTTC. The chain couples TRBV5-1 to TRBJ2-7, with D perhaps TRBD1 or TRBD2 (6 bases each). CDR3 length: 14 amino acids. Trimming cost V 4 bases and J 7 bases, with 18 bases left between them. Germline lookup yields CDR1 SGHRS and CDR2 YFSETQ.

The CDR3 DNA follows: TGTGCCAGCAGCAACTCGGGGGGGTTGGAGACCCAGTACTTC. It specifies CASSNSGGLETQYF. The chain joins TRBV3-1 to TRBJ2-5, with TRBD2 matching over 8 bases. V was clipped by 5 bases and J by 5 bases; unmatched bases: 7. CDR1 is LGHDT, CDR2 YNNKEL, per germline (reference sequence). CDR3 length: 14 amino acids.

This clonotype was counted ten times or more. The J gene is TRBJ1-5, the V gene TRBV19; D perhaps matches TRBD1 (5 bases). The CDR3 is 13 residues long. Germline loops: CDR1 LNHDA, CDR2 SQIVND (reference sequence). Trimming took 7 bases from V and 9 from J, leaving 16 bases between them. DNA of the CDR3: TGTGCCAGTACCATGGCGGGGGTCCGGCCCCAGCATTTT. Translation: CASTMAGVRPQHF.

This clonotype was counted at least ten times. The CDR3 nucleotides are TGCGCCAGCAGCCCTGTTGGGGATGGCTACACCTTC. This encodes CASSPVGDGYTF. The chain links TRBV5-1 to TRBJ1-2, with no clear D. CDR3 length equals 12 residues. Germline CDR1 and CDR2: SGHRS and YFSETQ. V lost 4 bases and J lost 6, with 10 bases in between.

This clonotype was seen repeatedly, ten times or more. The J gene is TRBJ2-1, the V gene TRBV4-1, with D hard to call. The germline V gene encodes CDR1 MGHRA and CDR2 YSYEKL. This CDR3 contains 14 residues. V gave up 4 bases and J gave up 5 bases, with 12 bases separating them. The CDR3 sequence: CASSLFRQNNEQFF. CDR3 in DNA: TGCGCCAGCAGCCTGTTTCGACAAAACAATGAGCAGTTCTTC.